These 13 T cell receptor beta chains originate from one sample sequenced in a study of beta chain features in type 1 diabetes. Expressed TCRB transcripts were sequenced, since all the RNA that had been isolated was reverse transcribed. Sequencing was performed with immunoSEQ multiplex PCR; in TCRdb, only in-frame clones are kept and a portion is missing. The repertoire consists of around 250,000 clones, with 25% to 35% occurring once and the leading ten covering more than 3%. Sequencing was done on a sample of central memory CD4+ T cells from blood. Source of these receptors: a man younger than 45 in good health.

V gene TRBV2 combines with J gene TRBJ2-7; D not certain. CDR3 length: 10 amino acids. In germline, CDR1 is SNHLY, CDR2 FYNNEI. Trimming stripped 10 bases from V and 3 bases from J, with 7 bases between. The CDR3 here is CATRNYEQYF. The DNA of the CDR3 is TGTGCCACCCGAAACTACGAGCAGTACTTC.

The rearrangement joins TRBV4-2 to TRBJ1-3; no reliable D call. The CDR3 has 14 amino acids. Between the trimmed V and J ends, which lost 4 bases and 0 bases, there was a span of 7 bases. Germline lookup yields CDR1 LGHNA and CDR2 YNFKEQ. The CDR3 loop is CASSPQNSGNTIYF. The CDR3 DNA is TGTGCCAGCAGCCCGCAGAACTCTGGAAACACCATATATTTT.

To note about this clone: Other DNA sequences in the same sample also yield this CDR3. This chain uses TRBV30 with TRBJ2-3, with unresolved D. There are 15 residues in the CDR3. Germline loops: CDR1 GTSNPN, CDR2 SVGIG (reference sequence). V lost 0 bases to trimming and J lost 0 bases, with 10 bases between them. This CDR3 is CAWSVLGSSTDTQYF. In DNA form, the CDR3 reads TGTGCCTGGAGTGTTCTAGGCTCTAGCACAGATACGCAGTATTTT.

This clone was seen more than once but under ten times. The chain carries TRBV30 and TRBJ2-7, with TRBD2 matching 7 bases. J lost 5 bases, V lost 0 bases, and 7 bases had no gene match. The length of the CDR3 is 14 residues. Germline V gene sequence: CDR1 GTSNPN, CDR2 SVGIG (reference sequence). CDR3 region: CAWSVWGGLHEQYF. Here the CDR3 DNA reads TGTGCCTGGAGTGTTTGGGGGGGTCTCCACGAGCAGTACTTC.

Only a few counts were recorded for this clone. V and J are TRBV7-9 and TRBJ1-2, with D possibly being TRBD1 (5 bases). V shed 4 bases and J shed 6 bases, with 9 bases lying between them. The length of the CDR3 is 12 residues. Germline loops: CDR1 SEHNR, CDR2 FQNEAQ (reference sequence). The CDR3 sequence is CASSSRGDGYTF. CDR3 DNA sequence: TGTGCCAGCAGCTCGCGGGGGGATGGCTACACCTTC.

This clone appeared a few times. This chain links TRBV2 with TRBJ1-1; D not resolved. Germline V gives CDR1 SNHLY, CDR2 FYNNEI. The V end was cut by 0 bases, the J end by 1 base, with 9 bases between. The length of the CDR3 is 15 residues. CDR3 residues: CASSEATRTNTEAFF. The CDR3 DNA reads as TGTGCCAGCAGTGAAGCAACGCGGACGAACACTGAAGCTTTCTTT. Complete variable domain (other parts from reference TRBV2 and TRBJ1-1): EPEVTQTPSHQVTQMGQEVILRCVPISNHLYFYWYRQILGQKVEFLVSFYNNEISEKSEIFDDQFSVERPDGSNFTLKIRSTKLEDSAMYFCASSEATRTNTEAFFGQGTRLTVV.

This clone was detected only a few times. For the CDR3, the DNA is TGTGCCACTACAGGGGATTACCAAGAGACCCAGTACTTC. Translation: CATTGDYQETQYF. The chain has TRBV30 and TRBJ2-5; 7 positions match TRBD1. Germline CDR1 reads GTSNPN; CDR2 reads SVGIG (reference sequence). This CDR3 has 13 amino acids. The trim removed 8 bases at V and 0 bases at J, leaving 6 bases unmatched.

The J gene is TRBJ2-2, the V gene TRBV5-1, with D possibly matching TRBD1 (5 bases). V was trimmed by 4 bases and J by 0 bases, leaving 13 bases between them. Germline-derived CDR1 and CDR2 are SGHRS and YFSETQ. This CDR3 is built from 16 residues. CDR3: CASSQDISANTGELFF. CDR3 coding DNA: TGCGCCAGCAGCCAGGACATCTCCGCGAACACCGGGGAGCTGTTTTTT.

The V and J genes are TRBV28 and TRBJ2-5; D might be TRBD2 (6 bases). V was shortened by 7 bases and J by 9 bases, with 12 bases between the two germline ends. The CDR3 spans 11 residues. The V gene's germline CDR1 is MDHEN and CDR2 SYDVKM. CDR3 bases: TGTGCCAGCACATCCTGGGGGGCCCAGTACTTC. Protein: CASTSWGAQYF.

The V call is TRBV30, the J call TRBJ1-2; tentative D call: TRBD1 (5 bases). The CDR3 contains 14 residues. Germline V gives CDR1 GTSNPN, CDR2 SVGIG (reference sequence). V dropped 2 bases and J dropped 5 bases, with 15 bases sitting between them. The CDR3 is CAWSSTGGVYGYTF. The CDR3 nucleotides read TGTGCCTGGAGTTCCACGGGAGGGGTGTATGGCTACACCTTC.

The chain has TRBV30 and TRBJ2-7; either TRBD1 or TRBD2 may fit D (5 bases each). The length of the CDR3 is 14 residues. Germline V gene lookup returns CDR1 GTSNPN and CDR2 SVGIG (reference sequence). Trimming stripped 0 bases from V and 2 bases from J, with 11 bases between. The CDR3 sequence is CAWSVRGVTYEQYF. In DNA form, the CDR3 reads TGTGCCTGGAGTGTAAGAGGGGTCACCTACGAGCAGTACTTC.

The chain uses TRBV15 and TRBJ2-1; a possible D gene is TRBD1 (6 bases). V lost 0 bases, J lost 4 bases, and 13 bases lay in between. Germline V gene data show CDR1 as LNHNV and CDR2 as YYDKDF (reference sequence). This CDR3 has 16 amino acids. CDR3 DNA: TGTGCCACCAGCAGAGAACGCAGGACAGAGTACAATGAGCAGTTCTTC. It yields the protein CATSRERRTEYNEQFF.

This chain uses TRBV2 with TRBJ1-5; D is undetermined. Trimming removed 9 bases at V and 3 bases at J, with 9 bases between. CDR3 length: 12 residues. Per germline, CDR1 SNHLY and CDR2 FYNNEI. This CDR3 reads CASGKLNQPQHF. CDR3 in DNA: TGTGCCAGTGGTAAACTCAATCAGCCCCAGCATTTT.